Shown below are 16 T cell receptor beta chains from a single sample sequenced in a study of cytomegalovirus exposure and HLA in healthy donors. This PCR relied on a set of 60 Vbeta primers and 13 Jbeta primers. The assay was immunoSEQ multiplex PCR, and TCRdb's table has in-frame clones only and misses some. The sample records around 140,000 clones, roughly 72% being singletons. Sequenced sample: PBMCs. These receptors were collected from a man aged 40-50 years in good health and CMV-seronegative.

V is TRBV28 and J is TRBJ2-5; the match to TRBD1 covers 7 bases. Per the germline V gene, CDR1 is MDHEN and CDR2 is SYDVKM. The CDR3 consists of 16 residues. The V and J ends lost 3 bases and 1 base, in that order; junction bases with no gene match: 8. The DNA of the CDR3 is TGTGCCAGCAGTTTCTACCGGGACAGTCCCCAAGAGACCCAGTACTTC. Its translation is CASSFYRDSPQETQYF.

The V gene is TRBV11-3, the J gene TRBJ2-1, with 7 bases matching TRBD1. The CDR3 is 14 residues long. Germline V gene lookup returns CDR1 SGHNT and CDR2 YENEEA. Germline trimming cut 5 bases from V and 9 bases from J; bases unmatched to any gene: 10. The CDR3 nucleotides read TGTGCCAGCAGCACTACCGACAGGGCGAGTGAGCAGTTCTTC. Translating gives CASSTTDRASEQFF.

The genes are TRBV7-9 and TRBJ1-5, with 8 bases identical to TRBD1. CDR1 is SEHNR and CDR2 is FQNEAQ in the germline V gene (reference sequence). The CDR3 contains 15 residues. Trimming removed 4 bases from V and 4 bases from J; junction bases left unmatched: 6. CDR3 protein: CASSSGQGSNQPQHF. The CDR3 DNA is TGTGCCAGCAGCTCTGGACAGGGCTCTAATCAGCCCCAGCATTTT.

The rearrangement uses TRBV27 and TRBJ1-3, with 8 bases that match TRBD1. The germline V gene has CDR1 MNHEY and CDR2 SMNVEV (reference sequence). J was trimmed by 0 bases and V by 6 bases; bases with no gene match: 13. The CDR3 contains 18 residues. The CDR3 DNA reads TGTGCCAGCAGCCCGTCCCGGGACAGGTTTATCTCTGGAAACACCATATATTTT. Its protein product is CASSPSRDRFISGNTIYF.

This rearrangement joins TRBV6-5 to TRBJ1-5; perhaps TRBD1 as D (5 bases). V was pared by 6 bases and J by 0 bases, with 12 bases between. The germline gives CDR1 MNHEY, CDR2 SVGAGI. This CDR3 contains 15 residues. Written as DNA, the CDR3 is TGTGCCAGCAGAGGGGAGGCCTATAGCAATCAGCCCCAGCATTTT. Translated: CASRGEAYSNQPQHF.

This clone has a handful of counts. The chain combines TRBV27 with TRBJ2-7; D unresolved. This CDR3 is built from 15 residues. Germline V lookup: CDR1 MNHEY, CDR2 SMNVEV (reference sequence). Trimming cost V 5 bases and J 0 bases, with 14 bases left between them. DNA for the CDR3: TGTGCCAGCAGTGTCTGGGCGCTGAGCTCCTACGAGCAGTACTTC. Protein: CASSVWALSSYEQYF.

This clone was picked up a small number of times. The chain is built from TRBV5-1 and TRBJ2-7; 7 bases line up with TRBD2. CDR1 SGHRS and CDR2 YFSETQ come from the germline V gene. V trimming: 5 bases; J trimming: 7 bases; junction bases outside the gene matches: 15. The CDR3 sequence is 15 residues long. The CDR3 region is CASRLGGEAGKEQYF. The CDR3 nucleotides are TGCGCCAGCAGACTGGGGGGAGAAGCGGGGAAAGAGCAGTACTTC.

This clone appeared a few times. The V gene is TRBV5-4, the J gene TRBJ2-7; possible D gene TRBD2, 6 bases. The V and J ends lost 4 bases and 0 bases respectively, with 11 bases between them. This CDR3 comprises 14 residues. CDR1 is SGHNT, CDR2 YYREEE, per germline (reference sequence). CDR3 DNA sequence: TGTGCCAGCAGCCGGGGGACGGGCTCCTACGAGCAGTACTTC. Translation: CASSRGTGSYEQYF.

The J gene is TRBJ2-1, the V gene TRBV12-2; the table's D call TRBD2 went unverified against the DNA. TRBV12-2 is shown as a pseudogene. The CDR3 runs to 14 residues. DNA of the CDR3: TGTGCAAGTCGCCACCGGGACTCCTACAATGAGCAGTTCTTC. Translated, it gives CASRHRDSYNEQFF.

The chain recombines TRBV28 with TRBJ1-2; TRBD1 is a possible D gene (5 bases). The CDR3 length is 11 residues. Germline values: CDR1 MDHEN, CDR2 SYDVKM. Trimming removed 7 bases at V and 4 bases at J, with 7 bases between. CDR3 sequence reads: CASTGIYGYTF. For the CDR3, the DNA is TGTGCCAGCACAGGGATCTATGGCTACACCTTC.

The CDR3 loop reads CASSQTSGTEAFF. CDR3 in DNA: TGCGCCAGCAGCCAAACCTCGGGTACTGAAGCTTTCTTT. V is TRBV4-1 and J is TRBJ1-1, with D uncertain. CDR1 and CDR2 (germline): MGHRA, YSYEKL. The V gene lost 2 bases and the J gene lost 5 bases, with 9 bases spanning the gap. This CDR3 comprises 13 residues.

The genes are TRBV19 and TRBJ1-5, with D possibly being TRBD1 (6 bases). The germline CDR1 and CDR2 sequences are LNHDA and SQIVND (reference sequence). The length of the CDR3 is 16 residues. Trimming removed 1 base at V and 2 bases at J, with 12 bases between. CDR3 residues: CASSIGGAGGNQPQHF. The DNA of the CDR3 is TGTGCCAGTAGTATAGGGGGAGCAGGGGGCAATCAGCCCCAGCATTTT.

As concerns this clone: One end of the junction varies from germline; a read error may be responsible. V and J are TRBV7-9 and TRBJ2-1; 12 positions match TRBD2. CDR1 is SEHNR, CDR2 FQNEAQ, per germline (reference sequence). This CDR3 spans 14 amino acids. CDR3 sequence: CASSLAGGFGEQFF. The CDR3 DNA follows: TGTGCCAGCAGCCTAGCGGGAGGGTTTGGTGAGCAGTTCTTC.

The chain links TRBV11-2 to TRBJ2-7; 9 positions match TRBD1. CDR3 size: 16 residues. Per the germline V gene, CDR1 is SGHAT and CDR2 is FQNNGV. Trimming cost V 3 bases and J 7 bases; bases outside gene matches: 13. The CDR3 DNA follows: TGTGCCAGCAGCTTGGAACCGGGACAGGGTTTTGGAGAGCAGTACTTC. Translated: CASSLEPGQGFGEQYF.

The rearrangement joins TRBV5-1 to TRBJ2-7; 9 positions match TRBD1. The J segment lost 2 bases and the V segment lost 0 bases, leaving 3 bases of the junction unmatched. Germline values: CDR1 SGHRS, CDR2 YFSETQ. The CDR3 totals 15 residues. Here the CDR3 DNA reads TGCGCCAGCAGCTTGGTAACAGGGGGCACCTACGAGCAGTACTTC. Amino acids: CASSLVTGGTYEQYF.

The chain combines TRBV5-1 with TRBJ2-3; 10 positions agree with TRBD1. V gave up 4 bases and J gave up 4 bases; unmatched junction bases: 0. This CDR3 is 13 amino acids long. Germline CDR1 SGHRS, CDR2 YFSETQ. The CDR3 bases are TGCGCCAGCAGCGGACAGGGGGCAGATACGCAGTATTTT. This encodes CASSGQGADTQYF.